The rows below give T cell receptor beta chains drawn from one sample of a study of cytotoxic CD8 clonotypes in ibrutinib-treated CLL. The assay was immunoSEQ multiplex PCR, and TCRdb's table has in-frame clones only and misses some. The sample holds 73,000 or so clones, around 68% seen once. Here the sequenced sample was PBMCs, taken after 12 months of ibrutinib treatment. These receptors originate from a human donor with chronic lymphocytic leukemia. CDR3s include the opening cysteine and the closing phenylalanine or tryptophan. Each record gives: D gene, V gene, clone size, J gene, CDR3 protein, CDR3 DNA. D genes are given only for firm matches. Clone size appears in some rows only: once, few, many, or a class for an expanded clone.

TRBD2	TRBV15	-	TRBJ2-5	CATSRGQPGTSGDLNF	TGTGCCACCAGCAGAGGGCAACCTGGGACTAGCGGGGACTTGAACTTC
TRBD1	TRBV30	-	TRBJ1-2	CAWSPGQGPYGYTF	TGTGCCTGGAGCCCGGGACAGGGTCCCTATGGCTACACCTTC
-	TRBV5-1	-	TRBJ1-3	CASSDGSGNTIYF	TGCGCCAGCAGCGACGGCTCTGGAAACACCATATATTTT
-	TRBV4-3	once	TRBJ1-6	CASSQDTNSPLHF	TGCGCCAGCAGCCAAGATACAAATTCACCCCTCCACTTT
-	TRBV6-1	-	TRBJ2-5	CASSEDETQYF	TGTGCCAGCAGTGAAGATGAGACCCAGTACTTC
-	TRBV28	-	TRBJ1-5	CASRQPGGQPQHF	TGTGCCAGCAGGCAACCCGGAGGTCAGCCCCAGCATTTT
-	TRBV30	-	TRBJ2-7	CAWSHGTTYEQYF	TGTGCCTGGAGTCACGGTACTACCTACGAGCAGTACTTC
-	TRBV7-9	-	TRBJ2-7	CASSLEGRVAGGGEQYF	TGTGCCAGCAGCTTAGAGGGCAGGGTAGCTGGTGGGGGCGAGCAGTACTTC
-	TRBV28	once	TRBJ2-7	CASSLSPPQYEQYF	TGTGCCAGCAGTTTATCGCCGCCCCAGTACGAGCAGTACTTC
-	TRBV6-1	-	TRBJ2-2	CASSELGGNTGELFF	TGTGCCAGCAGTGAATTAGGAGGGAACACCGGGGAGCTGTTTTTT
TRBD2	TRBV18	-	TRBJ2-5	CASSPVPSGGLETQYF	TGTGCCAGCTCACCTGTCCCTAGCGGGGGCTTAGAGACCCAGTACTTC
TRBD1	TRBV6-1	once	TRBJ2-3	CASRKTGATDTQYF	TGTGCCAGCAGGAAGACAGGGGCCACAGATACGCAGTATTTT
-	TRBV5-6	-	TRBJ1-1	CASSLGATRSVRTEAFF	TGTGCCAGCAGCTTGGGGGCGACACGTTCTGTTAGGACTGAAGCTTTCTTT
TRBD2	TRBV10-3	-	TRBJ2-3	CAISTQRLAGGTDTQYF	TGTGCCATCAGCACCCAGAGGCTAGCGGGGGGTACAGATACGCAGTATTTT
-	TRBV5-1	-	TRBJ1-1	CASSFGGRNTEAFF	TGCGCCAGCAGCTTTGGGGGGAGGAACACTGAAGCTTTCTTT
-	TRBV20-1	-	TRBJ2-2	CSASGGGELFF	TGCAGTGCTAGTGGGGGCGGGGAGCTGTTTTTT
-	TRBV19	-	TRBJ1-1	CASSISTTTNTEAFF	TGTGCCAGTAGTATATCGACGACAACGAACACTGAAGCTTTCTTT
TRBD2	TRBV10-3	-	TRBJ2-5	CAISGGLAGAEQETQYF	TGTGCCATCAGTGGGGGACTAGCGGGGGCCGAACAAGAGACCCAGTACTTC
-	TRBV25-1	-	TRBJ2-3	CAIMARNTDTQYF	TGTGCCATTATGGCCCGGAACACAGATACGCAGTATTTT
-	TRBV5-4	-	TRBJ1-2	CASSLGPNYGYTF	TGTGCCAGCAGCCTCGGGCCTAACTATGGCTACACCTTC
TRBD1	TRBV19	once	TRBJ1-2	CASSIQGATGNYGYTF	TGTGCCAGTAGTATACAGGGGGCTACCGGGAACTATGGCTACACCTTC
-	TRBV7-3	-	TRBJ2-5	CASSFGGETQYF	TGTGCCAGCAGCTTTGGGGGAGAGACCCAGTACTTC
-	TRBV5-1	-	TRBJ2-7	CASSFDRPYEQYF	TGCGCCAGCAGCTTTGACAGGCCCTACGAGCAGTACTTC
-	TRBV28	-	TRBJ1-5	CASINGVNQPQHF	TGTGCCAGCATCAACGGCGTTAATCAGCCCCAGCATTTT
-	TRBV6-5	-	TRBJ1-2	CASSYGDSLYGYTF	TGTGCCAGCAGTTACGGTGACAGTTTATATGGCTACACCTTC
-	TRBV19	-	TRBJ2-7	CASSTHLSLHEQYF	TGTGCCAGTAGTACCCACCTTTCCCTCCACGAGCAGTACTTC
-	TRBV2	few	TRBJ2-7	CASNPRQETYEQYF	TGTGCCAGCAATCCTAGACAGGAGACCTACGAGCAGTACTTC
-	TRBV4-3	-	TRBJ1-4	CASSQIRVSTNEKLFF	TGCGCCAGCAGTCAAATACGGGTTTCAACTAATGAAAAACTGTTTTTT
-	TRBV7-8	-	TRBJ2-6	CASSEGSSYRLGAGANVLTF	TGTGCCAGCAGCGAGGGGAGTTCCTACCGTTTAGGTGCTGGGGCCAACGTCCTGACTTTC
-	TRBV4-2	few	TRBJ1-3	CASSQEVAPSSGNTIYF	TGTGCCAGCAGCCAAGAAGTGGCGCCTAGCTCTGGAAACACCATATATTTT
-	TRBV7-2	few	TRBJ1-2	CASSLGRNYGYTF	TGTGCCAGCAGCCTAGGGAGGAACTATGGCTACACCTTC
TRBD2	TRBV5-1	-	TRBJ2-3	CASSPSPGGPDTQYF	TGCGCCAGCAGCCCCTCGCCGGGGGGGCCAGATACGCAGTATTTT
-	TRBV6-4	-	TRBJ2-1	CASSVGYSSYNEQFF	TGTGCCAGCAGTGTAGGGTACAGCTCCTACAATGAGCAGTTCTTC
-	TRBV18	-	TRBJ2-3	CASSPPTGRDTQYF	TGTGCCAGCTCACCTCCGACAGGGAGGGATACGCAGTATTTT
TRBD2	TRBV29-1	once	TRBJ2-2	CSAPAGRGPGELFF	TGCAGCGCCCCAGCGGGGAGAGGACCCGGGGAGCTGTTTTTT
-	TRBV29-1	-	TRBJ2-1	CSVRRPYNEQFF	TGCAGCGTTCGAAGGCCTTACAATGAGCAGTTCTTC
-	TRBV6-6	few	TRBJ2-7	CASAVTYEQYF	TGTGCCAGCGCAGTCACCTACGAGCAGTACTTC
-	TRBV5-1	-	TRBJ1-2	CASSLVAGNDGYTF	TGCGCCAGCAGCTTAGTGGCGGGGAATGACGGCTACACCTTC
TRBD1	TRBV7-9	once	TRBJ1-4	CASSPRGQPNEKLFF	TGTGCCAGCAGCCCGAGGGGACAGCCTAATGAAAAACTGTTTTTT
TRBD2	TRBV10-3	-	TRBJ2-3	CAISTSGGETDTQYF	TGTGCCATCTCAACTAGCGGGGGGGAAACAGATACGCAGTATTTT
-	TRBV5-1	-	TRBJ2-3	CASSLRGSTDTQYF	TGCGCCAGCAGCTTGCGTGGAAGCACAGATACGCAGTATTTT
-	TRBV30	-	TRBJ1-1	CACGGPRLWNTEAFF	TGTGCCTGCGGGGGGCCACGGTTGTGGAACACTGAAGCTTTCTTT
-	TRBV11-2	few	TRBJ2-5	CASSLQETQYF	TGTGCCAGCAGCCTACAAGAGACCCAGTACTTC
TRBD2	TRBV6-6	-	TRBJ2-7	CASSSRGAYEQYF	TGTGCCAGCAGCTCGCGGGGGGCCTACGAGCAGTACTTC
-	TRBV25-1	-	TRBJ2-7	CAGDSGGGFYEQYF	TGTGCCGGGGACTCAGGGGGAGGCTTCTACGAGCAGTACTTC
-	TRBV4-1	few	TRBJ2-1	CASSPGLNEQFF	TGCGCCAGCAGCCCCGGACTCAATGAGCAGTTCTTC
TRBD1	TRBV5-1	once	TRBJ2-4	CASSKAGQGGNIQYF	TGCGCCAGCAGCAAGGCGGGACAGGGTGGGAACATTCAGTACTTC
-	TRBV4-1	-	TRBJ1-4	CASSQGDSGWANEKLFF	TGCGCCAGCAGCCAAGGTGATTCGGGGTGGGCTAATGAAAAACTGTTTTTT
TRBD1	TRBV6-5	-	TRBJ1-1	CASTRQGTNTEAFF	TGTGCCAGCACCAGACAGGGGACGAACACTGAAGCTTTCTTT
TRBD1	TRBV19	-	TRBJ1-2	CASRGTASSSNYGYTF	TGTGCCAGTAGAGGGACAGCGTCTTCGTCTAACTATGGCTACACCTTC